These 15 T cell receptor beta chains were sequenced from one sample in a study of cytomegalovirus exposure and HLA in healthy donors. PCR employed 60 Vbeta and 13 Jbeta primers. Assay: immunoSEQ multiplex PCR; the TCRdb copy retains only in-frame clones and omits some. The sample yields 150,000 or so clones, over 70% seen once. Material for sequencing was PBMCs. The receptor set was obtained from a woman between 40 and 55 years old in good health and CMV-seronegative.

This chain links TRBV11-2 with TRBJ1-1, with 11 bases identical to TRBD1. The CDR3 is 16 residues long. J gave up 10 bases and V 5 bases, and 15 bases lay outside the gene matches. Germline V gene lookup returns CDR1 SGHAT and CDR2 FQNNGV. The CDR3 region is CASSPETRDRGYGAFF. In nucleotides, the CDR3 is TGTGCCAGCAGCCCGGAAACCCGGGACAGGGGGTATGGAGCTTTCTTT.

V gene TRBV19 combines with J gene TRBJ1-1; 8 bases agree with TRBD1. Germline V CDR1 and CDR2: LNHDA, SQIVND (reference sequence). The CDR3 is 14 amino acids. V gave up 7 bases and J gave up 0 bases; unmatched junction bases: 4. The CDR3 DNA reads TGTGCCAGTATCAGGGACAGGATGAACACTGAAGCTTTCTTT. It translates to CASIRDRMNTEAFF.

This chain connects TRBV11-3 to TRBJ2-7; D is perhaps TRBD1 (6 bases). Germline assignment: CDR1 SGHNT and CDR2 YENEEA. The CDR3 contains 12 residues. Trimming pared 1 base from V and 10 bases from J, leaving 11 bases between. CDR3 loop: CASSLARTAQYF. As DNA, the CDR3 is TGTGCCAGCAGCTTAGCCCGGACAGCCCAGTACTTC.

The chain recombines TRBV11-2 with TRBJ1-6; 9 bases are a match to TRBD1. Per the germline V gene, CDR1 is SGHAT and CDR2 is FQNNGV. CDR3 length equals 16 residues. The ends lost 5 bases at V and 7 bases at J; junction bases unmatched: 9. This CDR3 is CASSKLGQGPNSPLHF. DNA of the CDR3: TGTGCCAGCAGCAAATTGGGACAGGGACCCAATTCACCCCTCCACTTT.

The chain carries TRBV19 and TRBJ1-5; TRBD1 matches 10 bases. CDR1 is LNHDA and CDR2 is SQIVND in the germline V gene (reference sequence). The V gene end was trimmed by 4 bases and the J gene end by 4 bases; junction bases not matched to a gene: 1. The CDR3 runs 14 residues. In DNA, the CDR3 is TGTGCCAGTAGTAGGACAGGGGGTAATCAGCCCCAGCATTTT. Translating gives CASSRTGGNQPQHF.

The V gene is TRBV5-4, the J gene TRBJ2-5, with D possibly TRBD2 on 6 matching bases. The CDR3 is 14 residues long. Trimming took 2 bases from V and 2 from J, leaving 10 bases between them. Germline CDR1 is SGHNT and CDR2 is YYREEE (reference sequence). Here the CDR3 DNA reads TGTGCCAGCAGCTTAGCGGGTGAACAAGAGACCCAGTACTTC. Translation: CASSLAGEQETQYF.

This clone occurred a few times. The rearrangement uses TRBV2 and TRBJ1-5; 7 bases line up with TRBD1. Looked up from germline, CDR1 is SNHLY and CDR2 is FYNNEI. This CDR3 has 14 residues. J was trimmed by 2 bases and V by 2 bases; bases with no gene match: 0. CDR3 coding DNA: TGTGCCAGCAGTGAACAGGGGGGCAATCAGCCCCAGCATTTT. Residues: CASSEQGGNQPQHF.

V gene TRBV28 combines with J gene TRBJ1-2; possibly TRBD1 for D (5 bases). Trimming took off 2 bases at V and 7 bases at J, with 14 bases between the two ends. Germline CDR1 is MDHEN and CDR2 is SYDVKM. CDR3 length: 14 residues. The CDR3 here is CASSLPDQGTGYTF. CDR3 DNA sequence: TGTGCCAGCAGTTTACCCGACCAGGGAACTGGCTACACCTTC.

The genes are TRBV6-7 and TRBJ2-1; TRBD2 agrees at 15 bases. TRBV6-7 is an ORF; its function is uncertain. The CDR3 spans 20 residues. V lost 5 bases and J lost 7; bases outside the gene matches: 18. The CDR3 DNA sequence: TGTGCCAGCAGTATACCGGGACTAGCGGGGGGCCAACCCGTGGGGAATGAGCAGTTCTTC. It yields the protein CASSIPGLAGGQPVGNEQFF.

The chain links TRBV5-1 to TRBJ2-2; D might be TRBD2 (6 bases). Germline loops: CDR1 SGHRS, CDR2 YFSETQ. CDR3 length equals 15 residues. The V gene lost 5 bases and the J gene lost 6 bases, with 17 bases spanning the gap. As DNA, the CDR3 is TGCGCCAGCAGTTTCAATGGAGGGTCCGCCGGGGAGCTGTTTTTT. Encoded protein: CASSFNGGSAGELFF. Combining the CDR3 with reference TRBV5-1 and TRBJ2-2 gives the whole variable domain KAGVTQTPRYLIKTRGQQVTLSCSPISGHRSVSWYQQTPGQGLQFLFEYFSETQRNKGNFPGRFSGRQFSNSRSEMNVSTLELGDSALYLCASSFNGGSAGELFFGEGSRLTVL.

The chain carries TRBV2 and TRBJ2-2, with a tentative D call TRBD1 (6 bases). With 4 bases removed from V and 5 bases from J, the gap between germline ends came to 14 bases. CDR3 length: 15 amino acids. Per the germline V gene, CDR1 is SNHLY and CDR2 is FYNNEI. For the CDR3, the DNA is TGTGCCAGCAGTGCGGAGCAGGGGTGGACCGGGGAGCTGTTTTTT. Its protein is CASSAEQGWTGELFF.

This chain uses TRBV29-1 with TRBJ2-7; maybe TRBD2 (5 bases). Looked up from germline, CDR1 is SQVTM and CDR2 is ANQGSEA. V lost 6 bases and J lost 3, with 15 bases in between. The CDR3 length is 13 residues. CDR3 sequence: CSVGPRDFYEQYF. DNA of the CDR3: TGCAGCGTCGGCCCGAGGGATTTCTACGAGCAGTACTTC.

Notes on this clone: The junction shows a germline mismatch at one end, possibly a read error. This chain's CDR3 is CSSSLDRASGNTIYF. In nucleotides, the CDR3 is TGTTCCAGCAGCCTTGACAGGGCTTCTGGAAACACCATATATTTT. The chain uses TRBV7-9 and TRBJ1-3, with TRBD1 identical over 7 bases. The CDR3 is made up of 15 amino acids. Germline V gene lookup returns CDR1 SEHNR and CDR2 FQNEAQ (reference sequence).

The genes are TRBV9 and TRBJ2-7; 12 positions match TRBD2. CDR3 size: 15 residues. Looked up from germline, CDR1 is SGDLS and CDR2 is YYNGEE. V shed 4 bases, J shed 3 bases, and the junction held 5 bases outside the gene matches. CDR3 residues: CASSPRLAGVYEQYF. CDR3 DNA: TGTGCCAGCAGCCCCAGACTAGCGGGAGTCTACGAGCAGTACTTC. Supplemented by reference TRBV9 and TRBJ2-7, the full variable domain reads DSGVTQTPKHLITATGQRVTLRCSPRSGDLSVYWYQQSLDQGLQFLIQYYNGEERAKGNILERFSAQQFPDLHSELNLSSLELGDSALYFCASSPRLAGVYEQYFGPGTRLTVT.

The chain is built from TRBV11-2 and TRBJ2-3; tentative D call: TRBD2 (6 bases). Germline CDR1 SGHAT, CDR2 FQNNGV. The CDR3 length is 15 residues. V lost 4 bases and J 5 bases, leaving 16 bases between the germline ends. CDR3 amino acids: CASSSLSGLLDTQYF. CDR3 in DNA: TGTGCCAGCAGCTCACTCTCGGGACTCCTAGATACGCAGTATTTT.